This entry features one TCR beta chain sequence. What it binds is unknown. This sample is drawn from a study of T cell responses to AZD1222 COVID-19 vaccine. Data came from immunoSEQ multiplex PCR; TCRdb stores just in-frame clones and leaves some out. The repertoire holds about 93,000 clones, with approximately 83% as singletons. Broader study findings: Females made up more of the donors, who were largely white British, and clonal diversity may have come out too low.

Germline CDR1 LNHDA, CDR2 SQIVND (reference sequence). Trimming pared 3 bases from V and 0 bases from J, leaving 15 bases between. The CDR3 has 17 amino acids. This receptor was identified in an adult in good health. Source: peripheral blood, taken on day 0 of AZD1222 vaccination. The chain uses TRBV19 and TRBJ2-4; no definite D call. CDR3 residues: CASSIGGSQIAKNIQYF. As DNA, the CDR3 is TGTGCCAGTAGTATCGGCGGCAGCCAAATAGCCAAAAACATTCAGTACTTC.